This T cell receptor beta chain was recovered during a study of siplizumab effects on memory and regulatory T cells. A note on this clone: What it binds is unknown.

Findings and caveats of the study: The alloresponse seemed to draw substantially on naive T cells, which appeared more diverse than memory cells.

Profiled with immunoSEQ multiplex PCR; TCRdb holds only in-frame clones, not every one. The sample carries about 56,000 clones, less than 98% recorded once. Sequenced sample: naive CD8+ T cells sorted from blood. The sequence derives from a human donor in good health.

CDR3 nucleotide sequence: TGTGCCAGCAGTTTCGGGAGGTCAAGCTCCTACGAGCAGTACTTC. Amino acid sequence: CASSFGRSSSYEQYF. This chain connects TRBV28 to TRBJ2-7, with 7 bases aligning to TRBD2. V shed 3 bases and J 0 bases; nucleotides not matched to a gene: 5. Germline V lookup: CDR1 MDHEN, CDR2 SYDVKM. The CDR3 is 15 residues long.